This T cell receptor beta chain was profiled in a study of blood T cell repertoires in COVID-19. The CDR3 covers 13 residues. V lost 7 bases and J 0 bases, leaving 9 bases between the germline ends. Data came from immunoSEQ multiplex PCR; TCRdb stores just in-frame clones and leaves some out. The table records under 300,000 clones, 85% to 90% of them present only once. The sequencing sample was made of PBMCs or T cells enriched from blood (not recorded which). The chain joins TRBV12-3 or TRBV12-4 to TRBJ1-1, with D unresolved. This receptor was obtained from a woman aged 18-29 years who had recovered from COVID-19. CDR3 loop: CASKIQMNTEAFF. CDR3 sequence (DNA): TGTGCCAGCAAGATACAGATGAACACTGAAGCTTTCTTT.